The clone carrying this TCR beta chain was observed a few times. Its antigen is not identified. A J-beta primer mix and a sample-barcoded 5' primer were used in a second PCR of roughly 6 to 11 cycles. A tag from a template-switch adaptor with 12 random nucleotides marked each cDNA molecule. From the 5' RACE reads, TCRdb called clonotypes with MiXCR, one entry per CDR3 protein. The repertoire holds 790,000 or so distinct CDR3 sequences, with 56% as singletons. Each donor's blood draw was around 9.2 milliliters of peripheral blood. The germline CDR1 and CDR2 sequences are ENHRY and SYGVKD. The CDR3 has 12 residues. V was trimmed by 5 bases and J by 10 bases, leaving 12 bases between them. The data stem from a study of blood T cells in healthy people across ages. General observations from the study: When set beside aged donors, long-lived donors presented more naive CD4+ cells and higher diversity.

This TCR was sampled from a man in his forties in good health. The rearrangement joins TRBV10-3 to TRBJ2-1; D not resolved. The sample consisted of blood. CDR3 in DNA: TGTGCCATCAGTCGAGGAACCCAAGAGCAGTTCTTC. This encodes CAISRGTQEQFF.